The 16 T cell receptor beta chains below all came from one sample that was sequenced in a study of T cells in Graves' hyperthyroidism and ophthalmopathy. The CDR3 regions of TCR beta were amplified from RNA transcripts. First-round RT-PCR of the TCR CDR3 relied on the HTBI primer set. TCRdb independently ran MiXCR on the multiplex PCR reads; one entry per CDR3 protein. The table lists 500,000 to 800,000 distinct CDR3 sequences, about 45% of them singletons. The sample comprised peripheral blood or thyroid tissue (not recorded which). These TCRs come from an adult man with Graves' disease, either hyperthyroidism or ophthalmopathy (not recorded which).

Of note for this clonotype: A much more abundant neighbour one base away suggests this may be a read error. This rearrangement joins TRBV2 to TRBJ2-7; the D gene is possibly TRBD1 (6 bases). Germline V CDR1 and CDR2: SNHLY, FYNNEI. The germline V and J ends were trimmed by 8 bases and 5 bases, with 13 bases remaining between them. The CDR3 contains 12 residues. The CDR3: CASFQGLHEQYF. The CDR3 DNA reads as TGTGCCAGCTTCCAGGGGCTTCACGAGCAGTACTTC.

The chain joins TRBV25-1 to TRBJ1-1; tentatively, D is TRBD1 (5 bases). Germline assignment: CDR1 MGHDK and CDR2 SYGVNS. The CDR3 spans 13 residues. V lost 5 bases, J lost 7 bases, and 14 bases lay in between. The CDR3 nucleotides are TGTGCCAGCAGTCAATCGGGGGACGGTGAAGCTTTCTTT. Translation: CASSQSGDGEAFF.

As to this clonotype: The junction and the germline gene differ at one end; a read error may be behind it. This sequence joins TRBV7-2 and TRBJ1-5; 7 bases agree with TRBD1. This CDR3 has 13 residues. Germline CDR1 and CDR2: SGHTA and FQGNSA. In DNA form, the CDR3 reads TGTGCCGGGAGAATAGACAGGGCTCAGCCCCGGCATTTT. The encoded protein is CAGRIDRAQPRHF.

This clonotype was seen repeatedly, ten times or more. J is TRBJ1-2 and V is TRBV15, with 7 bases fitting TRBD1. Germline V gives CDR1 LNHNV, CDR2 YYDKDF (reference sequence). The CDR3 is 15 amino acids. V lost 3 bases, J lost 7 bases, and 11 bases stayed unmatched. CDR3 nucleotide sequence: TGTGCCACCAGCAGTCGGCCCCGGGACAGCTTTGGCTACACCTTC. As protein: CATSSRPRDSFGYTF.

This clonotype came up a few times. Here the CDR3 reads CATSPGTSFYEQYF. CDR3 sequence (DNA): TGTGCCACCTCACCCGGGACTAGCTTCTACGAGCAGTACTTC. The chain recombines TRBV19 with TRBJ2-7; TRBD2 aligns across 9 bases. The J segment lost 3 bases and the V segment lost 10 bases, leaving 10 bases of the junction unmatched. The germline V gene encodes CDR1 LNHDA and CDR2 SQIVND (reference sequence). The CDR3 covers 14 residues.

CDR3 sequence (DNA): TGTGCCACCAGCAGAGATGGCGACCCGGCACAGGACACGCAGTATTTT. The encoded protein is CATSRDGDPAQDTQYF. V is TRBV15 and J is TRBJ2-3; weak D call: TRBD1 (5 bases). Germline-derived CDR1 and CDR2 are LNHNV and YYDKDF (reference sequence). The length of the CDR3 is 16 residues. The V end was cut by 0 bases, the J end by 9 bases, with 19 bases between.

The rearrangement uses TRBV20-1 and TRBJ2-5, with 14 bases identical to TRBD2. Germline trimming cut 5 bases from V and 5 bases from J; bases unmatched to any gene: 16. Per germline, CDR1 DFQATT and CDR2 SNEGSKA (reference sequence). The CDR3 has 18 amino acids. The CDR3 nucleotides are TGCAGTGCTCCCGGACAGGAGGGACTAGCGGGGGCGGGCGAGACCCAGTACTTC. The encoded protein is CSAPGQEGLAGAGETQYF.

V gene TRBV20-1 combines with J gene TRBJ1-5; possible D gene TRBD1, 5 bases. Trimming removed 4 bases from V and 4 bases from J, with 14 bases in between. The CDR3 runs to 14 residues. The germline V gene has CDR1 DFQATT and CDR2 SNEGSKA (reference sequence). DNA for the CDR3: TGCAGTGCTAATGGGGGTCCCCTAAATCAGCCCCAGCATTTT. It specifies CSANGGPLNQPQHF.

The rearrangement links TRBV12-3 or TRBV12-4 to TRBJ1-6; 9 nucleotides match TRBD1. CDR3 length: 14 amino acids. Trimming cost V 6 bases and J 8 bases; bases outside gene matches: 5. CDR3 protein: CASRAGTGYSPLHF. In nucleotides, the CDR3 is TGTGCCAGCAGAGCCGGGACAGGGTATTCACCCCTCCACTTT.

The J gene is TRBJ1-1, the V gene TRBV7-9, with D hard to call. The V end was cut by 5 bases, the J end by 1 base, with 14 bases between. The CDR3 length is 15 residues. The germline V gene encodes CDR1 SEHNR and CDR2 FQNEAQ (reference sequence). CDR3 sequence: CASSPPIQWNTEAFF. The CDR3 DNA reads TGTGCCAGCAGCCCGCCGATACAGTGGAACACTGAAGCTTTCTTT.

The rearrangement joins TRBV24-1 to TRBJ1-5, with 8 bases aligning to TRBD1. V trimming: 3 bases; J trimming: 4 bases; junction bases outside the gene matches: 4. In germline, CDR1 is KGHDR, CDR2 SFDVKD. The CDR3 length is 15 residues. The CDR3 spells CATSDAQGVNQPQHF. For the CDR3, the DNA is TGTGCCACCAGTGATGCACAGGGGGTAAATCAGCCCCAGCATTTT.

On this clonotype itself: The germline gene is not matched at one end of the junction; a read error may be the cause. The chain uses TRBV7-7 and TRBJ2-3, with 9 bases matching TRBD2. The germline V gene encodes CDR1 SSHAT and CDR2 FNYEAQ (reference sequence). The CDR3 covers 15 residues. The CDR3 is CASSLGLAGRDTQYF. Written as DNA, the CDR3 is TGTGCTAGCAGCTTAGGTCTAGCGGGAAGAGATACGCAGTATTTT.

There are many counts of this clonotype. The rearrangement joins TRBV7-9 to TRBJ2-6; D not certain. The CDR3 is 17 residues long. Germline loops: CDR1 SEHNR, CDR2 FQNEAQ (reference sequence). With 1 base removed from V and 0 bases from J, the gap between germline ends came to 10 bases. In nucleotides, the CDR3 is TGTGCCAGCAGCTTAGGCGTCGTGAGCTCTGGGGCCAACGTCCTGACTTTC. It codes for CASSLGVVSSGANVLTF.

This clonotype showed up many times. This chain connects TRBV10-2 to TRBJ2-5; 9 positions agree with TRBD2. Germline CDR1 reads WSHSY; CDR2 reads SAAADI. CDR3 length: 14 residues. J gave up 4 bases and V 7 bases, and 7 bases lay outside the gene matches. CDR3 amino acids: CASKISGRGETQYF. Written as DNA, the CDR3 is TGCGCCAGCAAGATTAGCGGGAGAGGAGAGACCCAGTACTTC.

The V gene is TRBV2, the J gene TRBJ1-5, with D unresolved. CDR3 length equals 15 residues. The germline CDR1 and CDR2 sequences are SNHLY and FYNNEI. V dropped 6 bases and J dropped 5 bases, with 17 bases sitting between them. DNA for the CDR3: TGTGCCAGCAGCCAAGACCCCGCACCATATCAGCCCCAGCATTTT. It is translated as CASSQDPAPYQPQHF.

V and J are TRBV3-1 and TRBJ1-1; TRBD1 might be the D (6 bases). Germline CDR1 is LGHDT and CDR2 is YNNKEL (reference sequence). The CDR3 runs 14 residues. Trimming cost V 4 bases and J 7 bases, with 16 bases left between them. The CDR3 region has the DNA TGTGCCAGCAGCCTCGGGGGCGTAGGCTTTGAAGCTTTCTTT. Translating it yields CASSLGGVGFEAFF.